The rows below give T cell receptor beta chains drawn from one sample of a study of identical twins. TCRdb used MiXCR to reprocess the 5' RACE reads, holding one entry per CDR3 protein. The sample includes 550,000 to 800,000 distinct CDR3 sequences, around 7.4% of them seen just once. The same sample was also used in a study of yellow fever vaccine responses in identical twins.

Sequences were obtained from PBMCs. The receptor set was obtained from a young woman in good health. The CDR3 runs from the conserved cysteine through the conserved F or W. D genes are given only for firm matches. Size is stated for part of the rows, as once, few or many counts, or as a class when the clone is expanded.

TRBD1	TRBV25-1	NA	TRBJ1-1	TGTGCCAGCAGAGGCGCGACAGGGACACCGAACACTGAAGCTTTCTTT	CASRGATGTPNTEAFF
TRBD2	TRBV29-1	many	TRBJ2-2	TGCAGCGTTGAACTAGCGGGAAACGCGAACACCGGGGAGCTGTTTTTT	CSVELAGNANTGELFF
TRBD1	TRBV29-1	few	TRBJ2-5	TGCAGCGTTAATCCGCCAGACAGGGGTGGAGAGACCCAGTACTTC	CSVNPPDRGGETQYF
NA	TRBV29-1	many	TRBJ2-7	TGCAGCGTTCGGGGGCCAGGGGCACCGTACGAGCAGTACTTC	CSVRGPGAPYEQYF
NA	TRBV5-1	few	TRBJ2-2	TGCGCCAGCAGCTCCCTTAGCAAAGGGAACACCGGGGAGCTGTTTTTT	CASSSLSKGNTGELFF
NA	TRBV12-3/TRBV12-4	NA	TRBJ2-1	TGTGCCAGCAGTGAGCCCGGGGTTGAGCAGTTCTTC	CASSEPGVEQFF
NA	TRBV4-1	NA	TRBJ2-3	TGCGCCAGCAGCCAAGAAATGAAGGGGGACTCTAGCACAGATACGCAGTATTTT	CASSQEMKGDSSTDTQYF
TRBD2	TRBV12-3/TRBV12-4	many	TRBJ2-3	TGTGCCAGCAGTTTAGACCCGCGGGGGTCTAGCACAGATACGCAGTATTTT	CASSLDPRGSSTDTQYF
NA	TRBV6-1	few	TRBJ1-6	TGTGCCAGCAGAAAGGGGGTCGGGTGGTCACCCCTCCACTTT	CASRKGVGWSPLHF
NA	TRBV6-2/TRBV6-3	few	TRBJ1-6	TGTGCCACTACTACAGGCGGGTATTCACCCCTCCACTTT	CATTTGGYSPLHF
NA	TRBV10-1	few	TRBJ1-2	TGCGCCAGCAGTGAGTCGGGACAACGTGGCTACACCTTC	CASSESGQRGYTF
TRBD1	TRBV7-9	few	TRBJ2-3	TGTGCCAGCAGCACCACAGGGGGCACAGATACGCAGTATTTT	CASSTTGGTDTQYF
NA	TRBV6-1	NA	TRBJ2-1	TGTGCCAGCAGTGGGCGGCAGAGCTCCTACAATGAGCAGTTCTTC	CASSGRQSSYNEQFF
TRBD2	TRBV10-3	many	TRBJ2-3	TGTGCCATCAGTGAGTCATGGCGGGGGGGCACAGATACGCAGTATTTT	CAISESWRGGTDTQYF
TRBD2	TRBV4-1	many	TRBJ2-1	TGCGCCAGCAGCCAAGACGGGAGCGGGGGGTTCTACAATGAGCAGTTCTTC	CASSQDGSGGFYNEQFF
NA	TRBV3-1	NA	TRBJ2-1	TGTGCCAGCAGCCAAGATCTGAGGGGGACGCGCAATGAGCAGTTCTTC	CASSQDLRGTRNEQFF
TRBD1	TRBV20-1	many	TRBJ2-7	TGCAGTGCTAGAGTGAGGGGGCTCTATGAGCAGTACTTC	CSARVRGLYEQYF
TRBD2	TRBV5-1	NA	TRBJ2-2	TGCGCCAGCAGCTTGGCCGGCGGGGGAGGAACCGGGGAACTGTTTTTT	CASSLAGGGGTGELFF
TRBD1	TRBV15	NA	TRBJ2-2	TGTGCCACCAGCAGAAGGACAGGGGGGACCGGGGAGCTGTTTTTT	CATSRRTGGTGELFF
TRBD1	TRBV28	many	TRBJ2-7	TGTGCCAGCAGTTTAGGGGACAGGGCCCACGAGCAGTACTTC	CASSLGDRAHEQYF